This entry is about one TCR beta chain. Its target is unknown. This sample is part of a study of Graves' ophthalmopathy and Graves' hyperthyroidism. Overall study findings and caveats: Both a roughly 65% sensitivity and an approximately 72% specificity characterized the model's predictions of ophthalmopathy progression. Ophthalmopathy was separated from stable hyperthyroidism by a 13-signature model with roughly 90% sensitivity and around 81% specificity.

RNA transcripts were the source from which TCR beta CDR3 regions were amplified. The first-round RT-PCR employed HTBI primers together with the Qiagen OneStep RT-PCR kit. A multiplex PCR was then performed as the second round. TCRdb re-called the multiplex PCR reads through MiXCR, storing one row per CDR3 protein. The table records 260,000 or so distinct CDR3 sequences, around 50% of them present only once. Sequencing was carried out using peripheral blood. This receptor was identified in an adult man with Graves' ophthalmopathy.

The CDR3 DNA reads TGTGCCAGCAGTTTATTAGGGTTGTGGGAGAAGAACACCGGGGAGCTGTTTTTT. Amino acids: CASSLLGLWEKNTGELFF. This chain links TRBV27 with TRBJ2-2; the D gene is possibly TRBD2 (5 bases). The CDR3 has 18 amino acids. V was shortened by 1 base and J by 1 base, with 16 bases between the two germline ends. From germline, CDR1 is MNHEY and CDR2 SMNVEV (reference sequence).